Below are 32 T cell receptor beta chains sequenced from a single sample in a study of blood T cell repertoires in COVID-19. Sequencing used immunoSEQ multiplex PCR; TCRdb keeps in-frame clones, though not all of them. The sample carries approximately 200,000 clones, roughly nine tenths recorded once. Sequencing was performed on peripheral blood. These receptors were collected from a woman aged 45 to 65 with acute or convalescent COVID-19.

This chain links TRBV6-5 with TRBJ1-6; 9 nucleotides align to TRBD1. The CDR3 is 14 amino acids. V gave up 10 bases and J gave up 8 bases; unmatched junction bases: 9. Germline V gives CDR1 MNHEY, CDR2 SVGAGI. CDR3: CATIQTGGYSPLHF. In DNA form, the CDR3 reads TGTGCCACCATCCAGACAGGGGGTTATTCACCCCTCCACTTT.

The genes are TRBV5-1 and TRBJ1-1, with 9 bases aligning to TRBD1. Trimming cost V 0 bases and J 4 bases; bases outside gene matches: 4. CDR3 length: 15 residues. Germline V gene lookup returns CDR1 SGHRS and CDR2 YFSETQ. The CDR3 spells CASSLGDRDFTEAFF. Here the CDR3 DNA reads TGCGCCAGCAGCTTGGGGGACAGGGACTTCACTGAAGCTTTCTTT.

This clone has a count of ten or more. V is TRBV2 and J is TRBJ1-2, with 7 bases that match TRBD1. Germline values: CDR1 SNHLY, CDR2 FYNNEI. V shed 4 bases and J 3 bases; nucleotides not matched to a gene: 5. The CDR3 spans 14 residues. CDR3 DNA sequence: TGTGCCAGCAGTGCCCGGACAGGCCACTATGGCTACACCTTC. This encodes CASSARTGHYGYTF.

The rearrangement links TRBV9 to TRBJ2-1, with 12 bases aligning to TRBD2. V lost 2 bases, J lost 2 bases, and 5 bases stayed unmatched. Germline CDR1 is SGDLS and CDR2 is YYNGEE. The CDR3 is made up of 17 amino acids. The DNA for the CDR3 is TGTGCCAGCAGCGTTTCGACTAGCGGGAGACCCTACAATGAGCAGTTCTTC. It translates to CASSVSTSGRPYNEQFF.

This clone has more than one count but fewer than ten. V is TRBV7-8 and J is TRBJ2-1; 11 bases line up with TRBD2. The trim removed 10 bases at V and 7 bases at J, leaving 12 bases unmatched. From germline, CDR1 is SGHVS and CDR2 FQNEAQ. This CDR3 comprises 15 residues. The CDR3 protein is CATTGTSGPRNEQFF. CDR3 coding DNA: TGTGCCACCACCGGGACTAGCGGACCGCGGAATGAGCAGTTCTTC.

This clone was seen only once. CDR3 bases: TGTGCCAGCAGCTACCACTTCTGGACAGGGGGCGTCGGTAGCAATCAGCCCCAGCATTTT. Encoded protein: CASSYHFWTGGVGSNQPQHF. The rearrangement joins TRBV6-6 to TRBJ1-5; 11 nucleotides match TRBD1. Per germline, CDR1 MNHNY and CDR2 SVGAGI (reference sequence). This CDR3 comprises 20 residues. V trimming: 6 bases; J trimming: 0 bases; junction bases outside the gene matches: 16.

This clone was counted a single time. The chain is built from TRBV29-1 and TRBJ1-2; D is perhaps TRBD1 (5 bases). The germline V gene has CDR1 SQVTM and CDR2 ANQGSEA. CDR3 size: 12 residues. V shed 4 bases and J shed 7 bases, with 13 bases lying between them. CDR3 protein: CSVGRDQGGYTF. CDR3 DNA sequence: TGCAGCGTTGGCAGAGATCAGGGTGGCTACACCTTC.

The chain combines TRBV6-5 with TRBJ2-1; 7 bases are shared with TRBD2. This CDR3 comprises 14 residues. The ends lost 2 bases at V and 9 bases at J; junction bases unmatched: 7. Germline CDR1 and CDR2: MNHEY and SVGAGI. This CDR3 is CASSYDATGGEQFF. CDR3 in DNA: TGTGCCAGCAGTTACGACGCGACGGGGGGTGAGCAGTTCTTC.

This chain joins TRBV30 and TRBJ2-3; 7 nucleotides match TRBD1. The J segment lost 3 bases and the V segment lost 2 bases, leaving 11 bases of the junction unmatched. This CDR3 is built from 16 residues. Germline CDR1 GTSNPN, CDR2 SVGIG (reference sequence). CDR3 in amino acids: CAWSPPTGSLTDTQYF. CDR3 DNA: TGTGCCTGGAGTCCCCCGACAGGGAGTTTGACAGATACGCAGTATTTT.

V and J are TRBV27 and TRBJ1-3; 7 bases are shared with TRBD1. The V gene end was trimmed by 2 bases and the J gene end by 0 bases; junction bases not matched to a gene: 13. The germline V gene has CDR1 MNHEY and CDR2 SMNVEV (reference sequence). There are 19 residues in the CDR3. For the CDR3, the DNA is TGTGCCAGCAGTTTAAGGCCCCCCGGGGCAGGGGGCTCTGGAAACACCATATATTTT. It specifies CASSLRPPGAGGSGNTIYF.

The V and J genes are TRBV3-1 (or the pseudogene TRBV3-2) and TRBJ2-4; 11 nucleotides line up with TRBD2. This CDR3 has 16 residues. The germline V gene encodes CDR1 LGHDT and CDR2 YNNKEL (reference sequence). V shed 1 base and J 2 bases; nucleotides not matched to a gene: 1. The CDR3 is CASSQGLAGPKNIQYF. Written as DNA, the CDR3 is TGTGCCAGCAGCCAAGGACTAGCGGGACCCAAAAACATTCAGTACTTC.

The J gene is TRBJ2-3, the V gene TRBV30; 9 nucleotides align to TRBD2. This CDR3 region has 12 residues. CDR1 is GTSNPN and CDR2 is SVGIG in the germline V gene (reference sequence). V lost 7 bases and J lost 5; bases outside the gene matches: 4. The CDR3 nucleotides read TGTGCCTACGCGGGGGGGCGAGATACGCAGTATTTT. As protein: CAYAGGRDTQYF.

This chain uses TRBV3-1 (or the pseudogene TRBV3-2) with TRBJ2-3; 8 bases agree with TRBD2. Germline V lookup: CDR1 LGHDT, CDR2 YNNKEL (reference sequence). The CDR3 contains 15 residues. J was trimmed by 4 bases and V by 4 bases; bases with no gene match: 7. The CDR3 is CASSRAGVVADTQYF. The CDR3 region has the DNA TGTGCCAGCAGCCGAGCGGGAGTAGTAGCAGATACGCAGTATTTT.

V gene TRBV3-1 (or the pseudogene TRBV3-2) combines with J gene TRBJ2-2, with TRBD2 identical over 7 bases. Per germline, CDR1 LGHDT and CDR2 YNNKEL (reference sequence). The CDR3 length is 14 residues. Trimming at V came to 4 bases and at J to 4 bases, leaving 3 bases not matched to a gene. The CDR3, as DNA: TGTGCCAGCAGCCGGGACTACTCCACCGGGGAGCTGTTTTTT. Translated: CASSRDYSTGELFF.

CDR3: CASSLLTGESSPLHF. For the CDR3, the DNA is TGTGCCAGCAGCTTGCTGACAGGGGAAAGTTCACCCCTCCACTTT. The V call is TRBV5-5, the J call TRBJ1-6; 8 bases match TRBD1. CDR3 length equals 15 residues. CDR1 is SGHKS, CDR2 YYEKEE, per germline (reference sequence). J gave up 9 bases and V 1 base, and 6 bases lay outside the gene matches.

Sample share makes this clone medium-sized. This chain links TRBV2 with TRBJ2-7; TRBD2 is a possible D gene (6 bases). The CDR3 loop spans 14 amino acids. In germline, CDR1 is SNHLY, CDR2 FYNNEI. V was shortened by 1 base and J by 2 bases, with 9 bases between the two germline ends. CDR3 DNA sequence: TGTGCCAGCAGTGAAGGGAGGGGAGCCTACGAGCAGTACTTC. As protein: CASSEGRGAYEQYF. The whole variable domain, filled in from reference TRBV2 and TRBJ2-7, reads EPEVTQTPSHQVTQMGQEVILRCVPISNHLYFYWYRQILGQKVEFLVSFYNNEISEKSEIFDDQFSVERPDGSNFTLKIRSTKLEDSAMYFCASSEGRGAYEQYFGPGTRLTVT.

This clone is a singleton in its sample. The chain employs TRBV7-2 and TRBJ1-1; D might be TRBD1 (6 bases). The V gene's germline CDR1 is SGHTA and CDR2 FQGNSA. With 4 bases removed from V and 4 bases from J, the gap between germline ends came to 13 bases. The CDR3 runs 14 residues. The CDR3 spells CASSSNRDTTEAFF. The CDR3 nucleotides are TGTGCCAGCAGCTCCAACCGGGACACCACTGAAGCTTTCTTT.

J is TRBJ2-7 and V is TRBV6-2 or TRBV6-3, with TRBD1 matching 7 bases. V shed 2 bases and J 4 bases; nucleotides not matched to a gene: 5. The CDR3 is 14 amino acids. Germline V gene data show CDR1 as MNHEY and CDR2 as SVGEGT. The CDR3 reads CASSYEGQYYEQYF. CDR3 nucleotide sequence: TGTGCCAGCAGTTACGAGGGACAGTATTACGAGCAGTACTTC.

The gene calls are TRBV10-2 and TRBJ1-6; D is undetermined. The germline V gene has CDR1 WSHSY and CDR2 SAAADI. V lost 1 base, J lost 7 bases, and 5 bases lay in between. This CDR3 is 13 amino acids long. The CDR3 sequence is CASSELVNSPLHF. CDR3 DNA sequence: TGCGCCAGCAGTGAGTTAGTAAATTCACCCCTCCACTTT.

The chain carries TRBV6-2 or TRBV6-3 and TRBJ2-7; 10 positions match TRBD2. Losses at the gene ends were 2 bases for V and 0 bases for J; bases not matched to a gene: 10. Germline V gene lookup returns CDR1 MNHEY and CDR2 SVGEGT. The CDR3 has 18 residues. CDR3: CASSYSSGGPALSYEQYF. CDR3 coding DNA: TGTGCCAGCAGTTACAGTAGCGGGGGGCCTGCTCTCTCCTACGAGCAGTACTTC.

The CDR3 nucleotides are TGTGCCAGCAGCCAAGGCGTTTCGAATGAAAAACTGTTTTTT. Its translation is CASSQGVSNEKLFF. This chain connects TRBV3-1 (or the pseudogene TRBV3-2) to TRBJ1-4; unclear D gene. V was cut by 1 base and J by 5 bases, with 8 bases left in between. Germline loops: CDR1 LGHDT, CDR2 YNNKEL (reference sequence). CDR3 length equals 14 residues.

The gene calls are TRBV3-1 (or the pseudogene TRBV3-2) and TRBJ2-7, with 7 bases that match TRBD2. V lost 8 bases, J lost 3 bases, and 7 bases stayed unmatched. This CDR3 spans 13 amino acids. Germline-derived CDR1 and CDR2 are LGHDT and YNNKEL (reference sequence). The CDR3 loop reads CASGGDDDYEQYF. CDR3 in DNA: TGTGCCAGCGGGGGGGACGACGACTACGAGCAGTACTTC.

The V gene is TRBV29-1, the J gene TRBJ1-1; 7 bases map to TRBD1. CDR1 and CDR2 (germline): SQVTM, ANQGSEA. Trimming cost V 6 bases and J 6 bases; bases outside gene matches: 13. This CDR3 comprises 14 residues. The CDR3 sequence: CSVAKDRVMSEAFF. The CDR3 DNA is TGCAGCGTCGCTAAAGACAGGGTAATGTCTGAAGCTTTCTTT. The entire variable domain, with the rest obtained from reference TRBV29-1 and TRBJ1-1, is as follows: SAVISQKPSRDICQRGTSLTIQCQVDSQVTMMFWYRQQPGQSLTLIATANQGSEATYESGFVIDKFPISRPNLTFSTLTVSNMSPEDSSIYLCSVAKDRVMSEAFFGQGTRLTVV.

V usage is TRBV19 and J usage is TRBJ1-1; 8 positions match TRBD1. Germline CDR1 is LNHDA and CDR2 is SQIVND (reference sequence). Germline trimming cut 5 bases from V and 3 bases from J; bases unmatched to any gene: 8. The CDR3 has 15 residues. CDR3 nucleotides: TGTGCCAGTAGTTCTCAGGGGGCCGGGGACACTGAAGCTTTCTTT. Its translation: CASSSQGAGDTEAFF.

This chain uses TRBV2 with TRBJ2-2; TRBD2 aligns across 8 bases. V shed 4 bases, J shed 1 base, and the junction held 5 bases outside the gene matches. The CDR3 has 16 residues. Germline CDR1 SNHLY, CDR2 FYNNEI. The CDR3 reads CASSGPSGWNTGELFF. In nucleotides, the CDR3 is TGTGCCAGCAGTGGTCCTAGCGGGTGGAACACCGGGGAGCTGTTTTTT.

The genes are TRBV6-5 and TRBJ2-6; D possibly corresponds to TRBD1 (6 bases). This CDR3 has 16 amino acids. The germline CDR1 and CDR2 sequences are MNHEY and SVGAGI. V was pared by 4 bases and J by 0 bases, with 10 bases between. The CDR3 bases are TGTGCCAGCAGTTTCTACAGGGTCTCTGGGGCCAACGTCCTGACTTTC. Translating gives CASSFYRVSGANVLTF.

The gene calls are TRBV6-6 and TRBJ2-3, with TRBD2 matching 7 bases. CDR1 and CDR2 from the germline V gene are MNHNY and SVGAGI (reference sequence). Losses at the gene ends were 8 bases for V and 0 bases for J; bases not matched to a gene: 11. The length of the CDR3 is 16 residues. CDR3 nucleotide sequence: TGTGCCAGCGCAAAGGGTAGCGGGCCAAGCACAGATACGCAGTATTTT. As protein: CASAKGSGPSTDTQYF.

The chain employs TRBV10-3 and TRBJ2-3; 9 bases are a match to TRBD1. This CDR3 region has 18 residues. The V gene's germline CDR1 is ENHRY and CDR2 SYGVKD. The V segment lost 4 bases and the J segment 0 bases; nucleotides outside the gene matches: 11. The CDR3 is CAISGQGVGPTSTDTQYF. In DNA, the CDR3 is TGTGCCATCAGTGGACAGGGGGTAGGGCCAACTAGCACAGATACGCAGTATTTT.

V is TRBV19 and J is TRBJ2-3, with TRBD1 as a possible D gene (6 bases). Trimming cost V 6 bases and J 2 bases, with 9 bases left between them. Germline CDR1 is LNHDA and CDR2 is SQIVND (reference sequence). The CDR3 contains 13 residues. CDR3 loop: CASRDRTTDTQYF. The CDR3 DNA reads as TGTGCCAGTAGGGACAGAACCACAGATACGCAGTATTTT.

The chain employs TRBV24-1 and TRBJ1-2, with D perhaps matching TRBD1 (6 bases). Germline values: CDR1 KGHDR, CDR2 SFDVKD. This CDR3 contains 13 residues. V lost 7 bases and J lost 0, with 8 bases in between. The CDR3 DNA reads TGTGCCACCAGCGCAGGGGCTAACTATGGCTACACCTTC. This codes for CATSAGANYGYTF.

The chain has TRBV7-8 and TRBJ1-6; D is undetermined. CDR1 is SGHVS and CDR2 is FQNEAQ in the germline V gene. The CDR3 length is 17 residues. V lost 1 base and J 5 bases, leaving 15 bases between the germline ends. In DNA form, the CDR3 reads TGTGCCAGCAGCTTAGGTGCAATGTCCGGGGATAATTCACCCCTCCACTTT. Translating gives CASSLGAMSGDNSPLHF.

The chain recombines TRBV4-1 with TRBJ1-4, with no clear D. CDR1 is MGHRA and CDR2 is YSYEKL in the germline V gene. The CDR3 length is 18 residues. The V end lost 4 bases, the J end lost 7 bases, and 25 bases lay between the germline ends. In DNA form, the CDR3 reads TGCGCCAGCAGCCGAACCGGTGCCCTAATTACGGCGGGTGAAAAACTGTTTTTT. Translated: CASSRTGALITAGEKLFF.